The subject of this entry is one T cell receptor (beta chain). This CDR3 has 16 residues. Germline V gene sequence: CDR1 SGHTA, CDR2 FQGNSA. Trimming removed 1 base from V and 2 bases from J; junction bases left unmatched: 5. The entry originates in a study of glioma-infiltrating T cells. Using RNA template, CDR3s of TCR alpha and beta were amplified with iRepertoire arm-PCR. TCRdb reanalysed the multiplex PCR reads using MiXCR and keeps one entry per CDR3 protein. Of more than 90,000 distinct CDR3 sequences listed, 35% to 45% are singletons. Source material: glioma tissue, nonneoplastic brain tissue, or PBMCs (not recorded which). The gene calls are TRBV7-2 and TRBJ2-3; 8 bases agree with TRBD2. The sequence derives from a human donor with low-grade glioma or glioblastoma, undergoing nonglioma brain surgery, or in good health (not recorded which). The CDR3 region is CASSLGAGAPTDTQYF. DNA for the CDR3: TGTGCCAGCAGCTTAGGAGCGGGAGCACCCACAGATACGCAGTATTTT.